What follows is one T cell receptor (beta chain) and its context. There is no known antigen for this receptor. No much larger clone is present one base from it, and per-base qualities are unavailable. These data belong to a study of OX40 agonist ivuxolimab in advanced cancers. Some background on the complete study: The costimulatory receptor OX40 (CD134) was targeted by ivuxolimab, a fully human IgG2 agonistic monoclonal antibody. Intravenous ivuxolimab was administered to patients every 2 weeks at six dose levels: 0.01, 0.1, 0.3, 1.5, 3 and 10 mg/kg. Peripheral TCRbeta sequencing was intended to test whether TCR sequence diversity was altered and clonal T-cell expansion was caused by ivuxolimab. In the dose-escalation cohort, 70% to 85% of patients were male, and the mean age was 60 years with a range of about 20 to 90. The paper describes the monotherapy dose-escalation part (N of about 47 patients) of the phase I trial of ivuxolimab. Three dose-escalation patients achieved partial responses, one with hepatocellular carcinoma and two with cutaneous melanoma. Of the 52 patients in dose escalation, around 20 had hepatocellular carcinoma, some 15 had melanoma, 9 had renal cell carcinoma and 9 had head and neck cancer. Prior anti-PD-1, anti-PD-L1 or anti-CTLA-4 therapy was permitted, and checkpoint inhibitors had been received by about 36% of dose-escalation patients. General study outcomes and caveats: Antigen specificity was not determined for the clonally expanded peripheral T cells. In the 0.1-3.0 mg/kg groups, partial responders were among the patients with the lowest normalized peripheral clonal expansion, particularly in CD8+ T cells. Low levels of normalized T-cell clonal expansion were also seen in some patients who did not respond. At doses of 0.1 to 3.0 mg/kg, clonal expansion of both CD4+ and CD8+ T cells in blood was seen between baseline and week 6. On average, CD8+ T cells showed more expanded clones than CD4+ T cells after ivuxolimab.

For sequencing of the TCRbeta CDR3 region, genomic DNA was extracted from the sorted cells. The immunoSEQ Assay was used for sequencing of TCRbeta CDR3 regions. TCRdb carries this immuneACCESS record with in-frame sequences only. Its versions omit some clonotypes, under half of them owing to an unresolved V gene in the studies checked, with the rest unexplained. Present in this sample are around 70,000 clones, about 85% of which were seen just once. The top ten clonotypes cover over 4.5% of the sample. Patients with autoimmune disease history or receiving systemic immunosuppression were excluded from the trial. Peripheral blood for TCR sequencing was drawn from every dose cohort at baseline, at cycle 4 day 1 and at cycle 7 day 1. The samples were taken from a phase I, first-in-human, multicenter, open-label dose-escalation trial of ivuxolimab. Adults with locally advanced or metastatic melanoma, renal cell carcinoma, hepatocellular carcinoma or head and neck squamous cell carcinoma were enrolled in the trial. Before TCR sequencing, CD4+ T cells and CD8+ T cells were sorted from peripheral blood as separate populations.

Sequenced here: CD4+ or CD8+ T cells sorted from blood, sampled in a trial of the OX40 agonist ivuxolimab. This clonotype originated in an adult with an advanced solid tumor such as melanoma, head and neck, liver or kidney cancer.

CDR3 sequence: CASSLGQGLTEAFF. The nucleotides are TGTGCCAGTAGTTTGGGACAGGGGTTGACTGAAGCTTTCTTT. The V and J segments used are TRBV19 and TRBJ1-1; TRBD1 matches 10 bases in the middle. The V end gives up 5 bases and the J end 5 bases, leaving 5 bases in the junction not matched to a gene. From its cysteine to its phenylalanine, the CDR3 spans 14 amino acids. The kept DNA is CDR3 alone, 42 bases in frame from the first base. CDR1 and CDR2, looked up from the germline V gene (reference sequence), are LNHDA and SQIVND.